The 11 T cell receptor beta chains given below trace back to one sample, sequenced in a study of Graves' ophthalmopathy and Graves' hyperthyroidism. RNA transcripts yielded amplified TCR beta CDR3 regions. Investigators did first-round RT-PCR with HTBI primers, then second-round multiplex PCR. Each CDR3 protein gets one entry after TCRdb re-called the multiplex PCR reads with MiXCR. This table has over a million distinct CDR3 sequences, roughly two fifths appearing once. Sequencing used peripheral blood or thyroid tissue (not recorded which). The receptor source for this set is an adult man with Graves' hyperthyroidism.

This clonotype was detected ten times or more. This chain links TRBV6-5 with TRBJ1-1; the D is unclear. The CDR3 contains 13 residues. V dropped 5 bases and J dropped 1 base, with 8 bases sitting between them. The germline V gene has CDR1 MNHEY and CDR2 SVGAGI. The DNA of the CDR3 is TGTGCCAGCAGTGTGAAAGAGAACACTGAAGCTTTCTTT. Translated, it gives CASSVKENTEAFF.

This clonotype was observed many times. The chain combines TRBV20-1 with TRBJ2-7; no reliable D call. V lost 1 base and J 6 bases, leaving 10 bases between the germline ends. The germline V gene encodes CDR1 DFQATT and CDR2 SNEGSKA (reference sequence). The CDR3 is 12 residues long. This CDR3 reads CSARALVSEQYF. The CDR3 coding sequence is TGCAGTGCTAGAGCCCTAGTGAGCGAGCAGTACTTC.

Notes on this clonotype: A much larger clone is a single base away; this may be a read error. For the CDR3, the DNA is TGTGCCACCAGTGAACCGAGCGGGACAGGGGAAAAACTGGTTTTT. This codes for CATSEPSGTGEKLVF. The rearrangement uses TRBV24-1 and TRBJ1-4, with 10 bases identical to TRBD1. CDR3 length: 15 residues. Germline V gene sequence: CDR1 KGHDR, CDR2 SFDVKD.

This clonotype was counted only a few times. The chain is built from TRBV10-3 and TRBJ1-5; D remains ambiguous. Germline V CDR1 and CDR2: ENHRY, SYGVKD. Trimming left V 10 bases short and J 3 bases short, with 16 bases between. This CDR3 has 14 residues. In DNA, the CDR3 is TGTGCCACCACCGATCAACAGAACAATCAGCCCCAGCATTTT. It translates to CATTDQQNNQPQHF.

DNA of the CDR3: TGTGCCAGCAGCGTAGCAGGGACAGGGTGGAATGAGCAGTTCTTC. This gives the protein CASSVAGTGWNEQFF. The chain has TRBV9 and TRBJ2-1; TRBD1 aligns across 9 bases. V trimming: 0 bases; J trimming: 7 bases; junction bases outside the gene matches: 5. Germline assignment: CDR1 SGDLS and CDR2 YYNGEE. The CDR3 has 15 amino acids.

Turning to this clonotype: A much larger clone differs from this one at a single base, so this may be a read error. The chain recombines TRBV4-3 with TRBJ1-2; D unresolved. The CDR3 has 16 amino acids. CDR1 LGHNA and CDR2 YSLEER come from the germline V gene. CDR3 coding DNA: TGCGCCAGCAGCCAAGAAAGGTCGAGTGTCGGCTATAGCTACACCTTC. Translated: CASSQERSSVGYSYTF.

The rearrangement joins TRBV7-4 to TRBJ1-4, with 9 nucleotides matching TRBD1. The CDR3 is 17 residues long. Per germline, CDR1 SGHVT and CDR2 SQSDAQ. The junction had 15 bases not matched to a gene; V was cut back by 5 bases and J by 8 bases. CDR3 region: CASSQRDRATGGEKLFF. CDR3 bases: TGTGCCAGCAGCCAGCGGGACAGGGCTACCGGGGGAGAAAAACTGTTTTTT.

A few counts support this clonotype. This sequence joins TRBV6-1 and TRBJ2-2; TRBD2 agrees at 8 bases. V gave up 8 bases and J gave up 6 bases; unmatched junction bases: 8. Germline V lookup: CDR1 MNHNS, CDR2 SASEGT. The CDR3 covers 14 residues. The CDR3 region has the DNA TGTGCCAGCCGTAGCGGGGCCCCGTCCGGGGAGCTGTTTTTT. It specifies CASRSGAPSGELFF.

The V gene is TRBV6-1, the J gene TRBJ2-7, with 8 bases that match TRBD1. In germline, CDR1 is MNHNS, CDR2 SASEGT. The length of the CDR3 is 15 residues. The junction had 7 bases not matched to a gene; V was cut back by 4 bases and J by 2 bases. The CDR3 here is CASSVRTGWTYEQYF. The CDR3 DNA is TGTGCCAGCAGTGTTCGGACAGGGTGGACCTACGAGCAGTACTTC.

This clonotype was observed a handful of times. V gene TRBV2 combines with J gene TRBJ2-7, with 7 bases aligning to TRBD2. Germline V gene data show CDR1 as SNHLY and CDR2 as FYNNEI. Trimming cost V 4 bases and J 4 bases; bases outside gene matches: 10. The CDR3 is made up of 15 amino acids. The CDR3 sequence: CASSATGTTTYEQYF. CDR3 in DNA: TGTGCCAGCAGTGCCACCGGGACTACTACTTACGAGCAGTACTTC.

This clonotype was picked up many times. The DNA for the CDR3 is TGTGCCACCAGTGATTTGGGCAGACCGAACACCGGGGAGCTGTTTTTT. It is translated as CATSDLGRPNTGELFF. The chain carries TRBV24-1 and TRBJ2-2; no firm D call. Looked up from germline, CDR1 is KGHDR and CDR2 is SFDVKD. The V and J ends lost 0 bases and 0 bases respectively, with 7 bases between them. The CDR3 covers 16 residues.